These 18 T cell receptor beta chains originate from one sample sequenced in a study of shared clonotypes between healthy human individuals. Clones were read by immunoSEQ multiplex PCR, and TCRdb kept only the in-frame ones, dropping some. The sample has millions of clones; roughly 94% are singletons. CD45RO-negative cells were positively selected for CCR7, leaving out terminally differentiated effector memory CD45RA+ cells. Material for sequencing was naive CD8+ T cells sorted from blood. The receptors shown here come from a man younger than 30 in good health.

The sample holds one count of this clone. The chain is built from TRBV30 and TRBJ1-5; no reliable D call. The ends were cut back, 1 base at V and 2 bases at J, with 9 bases in the middle. The CDR3 runs to 14 residues. CDR1 is GTSNPN and CDR2 is SVGIG in the germline V gene (reference sequence). As DNA, the CDR3 is TGTGCCTGGAGTGCTGAACCCGGCAATCAGCCCCAGCATTTT. Translated: CAWSAEPGNQPQHF.

The J gene is TRBJ2-7, the V gene TRBV7-3; D call uncertain. CDR1 SGHTA and CDR2 FQGTGA come from the germline V gene. V gave up 3 bases and J gave up 3 bases, with 12 bases separating them. The CDR3 sequence is 14 residues long. The CDR3 loop is CASSFTESHYEQYF. Written as DNA, the CDR3 is TGTGCCAGCAGCTTCACTGAATCTCACTACGAGCAGTACTTC.

This chain uses TRBV7-6 with TRBJ1-1; the D is unclear. The CDR3 runs to 14 residues. Trimming removed 1 base from V and 0 bases from J, with 6 bases in between. The germline gives CDR1 SGHVS, CDR2 FNYEAQ. The DNA for the CDR3 is TGTGCCAGCAGCTTAGAGGCCCTGAACACTGAAGCTTTCTTT. Encoded protein: CASSLEALNTEAFF. Full variable domain (remainder filled in from reference TRBV7-6 and TRBJ1-1): GAGVSQSPRYKVTKRGQDVALRCDPISGHVSLYWYRQALGQGPEFLTYFNYEAQQDKSGLPNDRFSAERPEGSISTLTIQRTEQRDSAMYRCASSLEALNTEAFFGQGTRLTVV.

The rearrangement joins TRBV5-1 to TRBJ1-4; possibly TRBD1 for D (5 bases). Germline-derived CDR1 and CDR2 are SGHRS and YFSETQ. This CDR3 contains 14 residues. Trimming shortened V by 0 bases and J by 7 bases, and 10 bases separated the two germline ends. DNA of the CDR3: TGCGCCAGCAGCTTGGTCTCCGGGGCTGAAAAACTGTTTTTT. Translating it yields CASSLVSGAEKLFF.

The rearrangement uses TRBV13 and TRBJ2-3, with D uncertain. V dropped 0 bases and J dropped 5 bases, with 3 bases sitting between them. The germline CDR1 and CDR2 sequences are PRHDT and FYEKMQ (reference sequence). CDR3 length: 12 residues. This CDR3 is CASSLGIDTQYF. CDR3 sequence (DNA): TGTGCCAGCAGCTTAGGGATAGATACGCAGTATTTT.

The gene calls are TRBV6-5 and TRBJ1-1, with D maybe TRBD1 (6 bases). Germline assignment: CDR1 MNHEY and CDR2 SVGAGI. With 0 bases removed from V and 5 bases from J, the gap between germline ends came to 13 bases. CDR3 length: 15 residues. In DNA, the CDR3 is TGTGCCAGCAGTTACTCGAATGGGGGGCAAACTGAAGCTTTCTTT. Translation: CASSYSNGGQTEAFF.

With respect to this clone: At the DNA level, this CDR3 is encoded by other sequences in the same sample as well. This CDR3 is CASSLEVSYEQYF. CDR3 bases: TGTGCCAGCAGCTTAGAAGTGTCCTACGAGCAGTACTTC. The rearrangement uses TRBV11-2 and TRBJ2-7; no reliable D call. V dropped 0 bases and J dropped 1 base, with 4 bases sitting between them. Looked up from germline, CDR1 is SGHAT and CDR2 is FQNNGV. The CDR3 contains 13 residues.

For this clone: This same CDR3 is encoded by further DNA sequences in the sample. The chain carries TRBV7-9 and TRBJ2-2; 8 nucleotides agree with TRBD1. The junction had 3 bases not matched to a gene; V was cut back by 4 bases and J by 2 bases. The CDR3 runs 15 residues. Germline V lookup: CDR1 SEHNR, CDR2 FQNEAQ (reference sequence). CDR3 loop: CASSSGQGNTGELFF. The CDR3 nucleotides read TGTGCCAGCAGCTCCGGACAGGGCAACACCGGGGAGCTGTTTTTT.

CDR3 in DNA: TGTGCCAGCAGCACCTCGGCGCGGGAAGTCGGCGAGCAGTACTTC. Its translation is CASSTSAREVGEQYF. The V call is TRBV9, the J call TRBJ2-7; tentatively, D is TRBD2 (6 bases). The CDR3 covers 15 residues. V lost 4 bases to trimming and J lost 6 bases, with 20 bases between them. CDR1 is SGDLS and CDR2 is YYNGEE in the germline V gene.

The rearrangement uses TRBV7-9 and TRBJ1-4; 7 nucleotides match TRBD1. V gave up 5 bases and J gave up 3 bases; unmatched junction bases: 3. The germline CDR1 and CDR2 sequences are SEHNR and FQNEAQ (reference sequence). This CDR3 region has 14 residues. CDR3 DNA: TGTGCCAGCAGCCAGGGACAGTCTAATGAAAAACTGTTTTTT. This translates into CASSQGQSNEKLFF.

J is TRBJ2-7 and V is TRBV10-2; D uncertain. The CDR3 totals 13 residues. Trimming took off 3 bases at V and 5 bases at J, with 11 bases between the two ends. Germline V gene data show CDR1 as WSHSY and CDR2 as SAAADI. The CDR3 DNA reads as TGCGCCAGCAGTGAATTAAGGATCCACGAGCAGTACTTC. This sequence encodes CASSELRIHEQYF.

This clone was counted between two and nine times. The same CDR3 can be traced to other DNA sequences in this sample. The CDR3 is CASSSLSYEQYF. Here the CDR3 DNA reads TGTGCCAGCAGCTCCCTCTCCTACGAGCAGTACTTC. This chain uses TRBV5-6 with TRBJ2-7; the D is unclear. Per the germline V gene, CDR1 is SGHDT and CDR2 is YYEEEE. CDR3 size: 12 residues. Trimming cost V 3 bases and J 0 bases, with 4 bases left between them. Based on the CDR3 plus reference TRBV5-6 and TRBJ2-7, the full variable domain is DAGVTQSPTHLIKTRGQQVTLRCSPKSGHDTVSWYQQALGQGPQFIFQYYEEEERQRGNFPDRFSGHQFPNYSSELNVNALLLGDSALYLCASSSLSYEQYFGPGTRLTVT.

The genes are TRBV2 and TRBJ1-1, with TRBD1 matching over 8 bases. The CDR3 is made up of 14 amino acids. Germline CDR1 reads SNHLY; CDR2 reads FYNNEI. The trim removed 6 bases at V and 3 bases at J, leaving 6 bases unmatched. The CDR3 loop is CASSDGQGHTEAFF. CDR3 nucleotides: TGTGCCAGCAGCGACGGACAGGGACACACTGAAGCTTTCTTT.

This CDR3 reads CASGSGRDYEQYF. CDR3 sequence (DNA): TGTGCCAGCGGTAGCGGGAGGGACTACGAGCAGTACTTC. The rearrangement uses TRBV28 and TRBJ2-7; 11 bases agree with TRBD2. V lost 8 bases, J lost 3 bases, and 3 bases stayed unmatched. The CDR3 runs to 13 residues. Per germline, CDR1 MDHEN and CDR2 SYDVKM.

The genes are TRBV10-3 and TRBJ2-7, with TRBD1 identical over 11 bases. This CDR3 has 17 residues. Germline lookup yields CDR1 ENHRY and CDR2 SYGVKD. V lost 6 bases to trimming and J lost 3 bases; unmatched junction nucleotides: 13. As DNA, the CDR3 is TGTGCCATCAGAAGGGGACAGGGGGACCTCGGGCACTACGAGCAGTACTTC. It specifies CAIRRGQGDLGHYEQYF.

The rearrangement links TRBV5-1 to TRBJ2-3; D may match TRBD1 or TRBD2 (5 bases each). Germline-derived CDR1 and CDR2 are SGHRS and YFSETQ. Deletions cut 4 bases from V and 5 bases from J, with 14 bases between. This CDR3 region has 14 residues. The CDR3 is CASSRETERDTQYF. The CDR3 DNA sequence: TGCGCCAGCAGCAGGGAGACAGAAAGAGATACGCAGTATTTT.

The chain uses TRBV5-6 and TRBJ2-3; tentatively, D is TRBD1 (6 bases). V lost 3 bases and J 4 bases, leaving 6 bases between the germline ends. CDR3 size: 12 residues. Germline V gene data show CDR1 as SGHDT and CDR2 as YYEEEE. The CDR3 protein is CASSYRADTQYF. The CDR3 nucleotides read TGTGCCAGCAGCTACAGGGCAGATACGCAGTATTTT.

The rearrangement links TRBV13 to TRBJ2-7; 8 positions match TRBD2. Germline CDR1 is PRHDT and CDR2 is FYEKMQ (reference sequence). The ends lost 5 bases at V and 5 bases at J; junction bases unmatched: 11. The CDR3 covers 15 residues. CDR3 nucleotides: TGTGCCAGCAGCCCATACGGGGGGGTACGCGACGAGCAGTACTTC. As protein: CASSPYGGVRDEQYF.